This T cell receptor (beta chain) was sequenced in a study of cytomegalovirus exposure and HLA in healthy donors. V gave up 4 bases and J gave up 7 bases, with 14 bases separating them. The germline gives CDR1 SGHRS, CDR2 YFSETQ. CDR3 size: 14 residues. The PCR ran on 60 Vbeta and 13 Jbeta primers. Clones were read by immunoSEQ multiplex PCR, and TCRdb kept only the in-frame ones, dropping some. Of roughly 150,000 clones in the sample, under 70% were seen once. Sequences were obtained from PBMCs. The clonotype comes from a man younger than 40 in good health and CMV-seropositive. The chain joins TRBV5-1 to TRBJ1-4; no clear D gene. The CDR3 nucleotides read TGCGCCAGCAGCGCGGAGGGTGGTAGTGAAAAACTGTTTTTT. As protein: CASSAEGGSEKLFF.